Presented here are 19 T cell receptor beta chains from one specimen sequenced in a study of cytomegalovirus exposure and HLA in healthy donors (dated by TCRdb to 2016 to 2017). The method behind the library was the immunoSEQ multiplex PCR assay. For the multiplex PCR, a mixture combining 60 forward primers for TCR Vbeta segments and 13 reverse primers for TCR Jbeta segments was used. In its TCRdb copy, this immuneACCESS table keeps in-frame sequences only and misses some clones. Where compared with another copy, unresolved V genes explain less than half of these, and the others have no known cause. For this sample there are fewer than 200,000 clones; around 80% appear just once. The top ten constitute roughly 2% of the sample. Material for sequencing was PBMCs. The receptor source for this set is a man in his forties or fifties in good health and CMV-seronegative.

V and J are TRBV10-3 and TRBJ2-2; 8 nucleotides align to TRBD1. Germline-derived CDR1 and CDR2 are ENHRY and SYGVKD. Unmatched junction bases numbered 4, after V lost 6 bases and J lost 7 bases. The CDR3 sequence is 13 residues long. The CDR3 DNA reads TGTGCCATCAGGGGACAGGTCGACGGGGAGCTGTTTTTT. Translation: CAIRGQVDGELFF.

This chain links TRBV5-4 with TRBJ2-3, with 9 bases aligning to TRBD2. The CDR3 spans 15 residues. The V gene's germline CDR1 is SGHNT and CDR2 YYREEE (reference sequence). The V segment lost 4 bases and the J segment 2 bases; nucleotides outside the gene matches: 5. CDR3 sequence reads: CASSISGRPTDTQYF. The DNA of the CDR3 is TGTGCCAGCAGCATAAGCGGGAGGCCCACAGATACGCAGTATTTT.

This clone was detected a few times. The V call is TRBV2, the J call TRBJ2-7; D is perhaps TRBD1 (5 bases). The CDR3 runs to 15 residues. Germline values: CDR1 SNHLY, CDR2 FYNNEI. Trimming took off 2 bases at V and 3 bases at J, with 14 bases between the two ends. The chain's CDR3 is CASSERAGISYEQYF. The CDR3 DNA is TGTGCCAGCAGTGAAAGGGCAGGGATTAGCTACGAGCAGTACTTC.

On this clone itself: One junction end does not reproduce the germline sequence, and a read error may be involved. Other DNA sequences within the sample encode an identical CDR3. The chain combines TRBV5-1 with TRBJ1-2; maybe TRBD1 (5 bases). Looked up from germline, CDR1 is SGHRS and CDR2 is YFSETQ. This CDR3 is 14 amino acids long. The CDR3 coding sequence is TGCGCCAGCAGCCCCAGGGCAGATCCAGATGGTTACACCTTC. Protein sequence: CASSPRADPDGYTF. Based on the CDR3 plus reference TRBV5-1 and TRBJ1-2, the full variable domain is KAGVTQTPRYLIKTRGQQVTLSCSPISGHRSVSWYQQTPGQGLQFLFEYFSETQRNKGNFPGRFSGRQFSNSRSEMNVSTLELGDSALYLCASSPRADPDGYTFGSGTRLTVV.

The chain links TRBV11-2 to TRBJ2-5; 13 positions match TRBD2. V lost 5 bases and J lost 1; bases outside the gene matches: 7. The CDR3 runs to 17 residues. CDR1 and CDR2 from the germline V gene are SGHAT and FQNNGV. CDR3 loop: CASSPRTSGRFQETQYF. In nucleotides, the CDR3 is TGTGCCAGCAGCCCAAGGACTAGCGGGAGATTCCAAGAGACCCAGTACTTC.

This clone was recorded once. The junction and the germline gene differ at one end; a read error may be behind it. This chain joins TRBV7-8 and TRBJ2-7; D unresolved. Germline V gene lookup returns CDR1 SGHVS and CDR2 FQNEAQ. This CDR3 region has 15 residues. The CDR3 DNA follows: TGTGCCAGCAGCTTAGGGCGGCGGTTGTCCTACGGGCAGTACTTC. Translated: CASSLGRRLSYGQYF.

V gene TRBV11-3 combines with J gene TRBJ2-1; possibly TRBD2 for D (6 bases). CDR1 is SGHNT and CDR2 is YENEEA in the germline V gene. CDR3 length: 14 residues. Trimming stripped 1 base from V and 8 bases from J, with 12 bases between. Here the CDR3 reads CASSLAAGRDEQFF. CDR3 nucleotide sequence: TGTGCCAGCAGCTTAGCGGCGGGACGGGATGAGCAGTTCTTC. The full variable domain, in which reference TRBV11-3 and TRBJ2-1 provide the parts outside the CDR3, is EAGVVQSPRYKIIEKKQPVAFWCNPISGHNTLYWYLQNLGQGPELLIRYENEEAVDDSQLPKDRFSAERLKGVDSTLKIQPAELGDSAVYLCASSLAAGRDEQFFGPGTRLTVL.

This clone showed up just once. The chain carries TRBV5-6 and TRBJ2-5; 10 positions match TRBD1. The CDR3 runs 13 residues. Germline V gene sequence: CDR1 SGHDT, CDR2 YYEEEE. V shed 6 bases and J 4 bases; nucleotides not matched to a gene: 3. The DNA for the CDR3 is TGTGCCAGCAACCGGGACAGGGGAGAGACCCAGTACTTC. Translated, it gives CASNRDRGETQYF.

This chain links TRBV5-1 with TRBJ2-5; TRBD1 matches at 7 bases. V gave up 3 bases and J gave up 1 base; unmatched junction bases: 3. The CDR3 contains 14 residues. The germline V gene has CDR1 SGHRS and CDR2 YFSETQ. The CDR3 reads CASSSTGFQETQYF. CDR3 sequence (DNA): TGCGCCAGCAGCTCGACAGGGTTCCAAGAGACCCAGTACTTC.

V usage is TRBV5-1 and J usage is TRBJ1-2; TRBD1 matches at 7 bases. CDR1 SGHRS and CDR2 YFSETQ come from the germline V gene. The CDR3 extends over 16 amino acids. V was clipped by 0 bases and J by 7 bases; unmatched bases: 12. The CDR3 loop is CASSLEGTETSGGYTF. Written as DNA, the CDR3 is TGCGCCAGCAGCTTGGAAGGGACAGAGACTTCTGGTGGCTACACCTTC.

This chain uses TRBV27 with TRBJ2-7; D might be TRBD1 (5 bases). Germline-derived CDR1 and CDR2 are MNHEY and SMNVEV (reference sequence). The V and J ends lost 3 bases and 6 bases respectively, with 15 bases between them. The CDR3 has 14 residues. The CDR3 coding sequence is TGTGCCAGCAGTTTCAACGGCAGGGCAGGCGAGCAGTACTTC. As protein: CASSFNGRAGEQYF.

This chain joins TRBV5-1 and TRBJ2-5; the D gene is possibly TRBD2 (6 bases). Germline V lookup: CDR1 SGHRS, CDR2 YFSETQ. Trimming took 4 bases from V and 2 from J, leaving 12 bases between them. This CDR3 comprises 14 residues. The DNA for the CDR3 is TGCGCCAGCAGCCCTGGGACTCCTCAAGAGACCCAGTACTTC. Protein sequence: CASSPGTPQETQYF.

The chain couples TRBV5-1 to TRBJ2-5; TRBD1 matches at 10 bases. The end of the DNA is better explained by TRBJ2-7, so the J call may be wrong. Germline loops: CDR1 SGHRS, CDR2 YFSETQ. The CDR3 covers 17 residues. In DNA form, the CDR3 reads TGCGCCAGCAGTCCCCGGGACAGGGGTTCCCGGTCCTACGAGCAGTACTTC. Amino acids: CASSPRDRGSRSYEQYF.

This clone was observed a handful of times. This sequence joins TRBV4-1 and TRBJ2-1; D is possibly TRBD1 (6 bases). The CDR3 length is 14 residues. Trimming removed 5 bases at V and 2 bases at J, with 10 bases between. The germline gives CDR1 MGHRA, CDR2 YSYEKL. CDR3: CASSSRQAYNEQFF. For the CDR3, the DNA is TGCGCCAGCAGCTCCCGACAGGCCTACAATGAGCAGTTCTTC.

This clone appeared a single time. CDR3 bases: TGTGCCAGCAGCTTGGAAACTAGCGGGATAGAGCAGTTCTTC. Protein product: CASSLETSGIEQFF. The J gene is TRBJ2-1, the V gene TRBV5-4; 10 bases are shared with TRBD2. The germline gives CDR1 SGHNT, CDR2 YYREEE (reference sequence). V lost 0 bases, J lost 10 bases, and 4 bases stayed unmatched. The CDR3 length is 14 residues.

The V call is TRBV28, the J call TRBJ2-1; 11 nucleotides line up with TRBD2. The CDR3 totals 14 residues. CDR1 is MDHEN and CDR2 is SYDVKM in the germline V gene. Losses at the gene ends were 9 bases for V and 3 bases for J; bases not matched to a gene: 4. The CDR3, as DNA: TGTGCCAGTAGTACTAGCGGGAGCTACAATGAGCAGTTCTTC. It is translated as CASSTSGSYNEQFF.

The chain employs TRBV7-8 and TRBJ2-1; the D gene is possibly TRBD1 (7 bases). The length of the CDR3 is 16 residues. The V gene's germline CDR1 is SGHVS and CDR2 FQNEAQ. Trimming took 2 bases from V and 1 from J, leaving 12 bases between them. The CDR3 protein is CASSLRAGGSYNEQFF. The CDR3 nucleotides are TGTGCCAGCAGCTTACGGGCAGGGGGGTCCTACAATGAGCAGTTCTTC.

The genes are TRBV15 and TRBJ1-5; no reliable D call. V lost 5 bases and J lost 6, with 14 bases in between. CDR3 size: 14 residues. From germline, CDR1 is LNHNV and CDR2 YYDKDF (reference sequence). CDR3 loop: CATSEDIGRQPQHF. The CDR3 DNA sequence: TGTGCCACCAGCGAAGACATTGGGCGTCAGCCCCAGCATTTT. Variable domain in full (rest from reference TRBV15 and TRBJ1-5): DAMVIQNPRYQVTQFGKPVTLSCSQTLNHNVMYWYQQKSSQAPKLLFHYYDKDFNNEADTPDNFQSRRPNTSFCFLDIRSPGLGDTAMYLCATSEDIGRQPQHFGDGTRLSIL.

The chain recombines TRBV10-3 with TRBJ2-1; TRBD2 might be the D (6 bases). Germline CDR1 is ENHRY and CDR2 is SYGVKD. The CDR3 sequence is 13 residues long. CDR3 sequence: CASRTGEGNEQFF. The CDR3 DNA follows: TGTGCAAGCAGGACGGGAGAAGGGAATGAGCAGTTCTTC.